This entry describes one T cell receptor beta chain. What it binds is unknown. Germline CDR1 SGHTA, CDR2 FQGNSA. The CDR3 runs 14 residues. The data were taken from a study of monozygotic twins with inflammatory bowel disease. Study-wide findings and caveats: Repertoire similarity did not separate concordant from discordant twins, possibly from limited power.

Every TCR library drew on 3500 ng of total RNA. PCR of TCRalpha and TCRbeta cDNA was nested, with two rounds of approximately 17 and 9 cycles. TCRdb reprocessed the 5' RACE reads and stores each CDR3 protein as one record, lacking DNA. In total, the table holds 200,000 to 250,000 distinct CDR3 sequences. This clonotype was sampled from a human donor with ulcerative colitis or Crohn's disease, or a healthy co-twin of an affected twin (not recorded which). The sequenced material came from blood. This chain uses TRBV7-2 with TRBJ2-3; TCRdb reports TRBD1, a call that lacks DNA to check it against. This chain's CDR3 is CASSLTGRVDTQYF.